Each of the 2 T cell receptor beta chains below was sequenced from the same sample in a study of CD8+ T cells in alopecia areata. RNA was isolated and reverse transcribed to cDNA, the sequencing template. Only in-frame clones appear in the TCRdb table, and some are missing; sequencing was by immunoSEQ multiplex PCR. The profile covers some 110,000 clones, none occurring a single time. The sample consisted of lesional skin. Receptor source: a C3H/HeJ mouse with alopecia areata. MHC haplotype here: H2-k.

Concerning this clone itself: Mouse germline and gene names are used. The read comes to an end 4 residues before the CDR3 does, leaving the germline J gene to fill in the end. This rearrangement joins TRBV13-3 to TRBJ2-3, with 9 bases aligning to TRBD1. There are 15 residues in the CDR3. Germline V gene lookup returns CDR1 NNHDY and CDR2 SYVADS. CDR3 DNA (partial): TGTGCCAGCAGTGAAAGGGACAGGGTGGGAGAA. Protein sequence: CASSERDRVGE. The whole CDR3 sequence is CASSERDRVGETLYF.

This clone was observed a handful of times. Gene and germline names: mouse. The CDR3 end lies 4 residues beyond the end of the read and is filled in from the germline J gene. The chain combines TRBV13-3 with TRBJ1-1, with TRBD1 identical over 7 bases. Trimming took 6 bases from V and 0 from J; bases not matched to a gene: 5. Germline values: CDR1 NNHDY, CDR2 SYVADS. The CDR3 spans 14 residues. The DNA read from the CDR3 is TGTGCCAGCAAAGGTCAGGGGGCAAACACA. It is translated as CASKGQGANT. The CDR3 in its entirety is CASKGQGANTEVFF.